This TCR beta chain was found in a study of cytomegalovirus exposure and HLA in healthy donors (dated by TCRdb to about 2017). With respect to the entire study: An earlier analysis of approximately 590 of the donors reported roughly 300 Gb of sequence data and 117 million unique TCR beta sequences from roughly 200 million T cells. Around 300 gigabases of sequencing data and 70 million to 85 million unique TCR sequences were included in an early release covering 550 to 650 HLA-typed donors. Of the approximately 400 genotyped donors, about 80% fell in the genetic ancestry cluster associated with self-reported Caucasian donors. The study was designed to test whether signatures of past pathogen exposure could be identified by cataloging public T cell receptors. Using immunosequencing, the study profiled T cell repertoires from 640 or so subjects and related those repertoires to cytomegalovirus serostatus. Along with the roughly 670-subject first cohort, a separate validation cohort of 120 different subjects was used. High-throughput TCR immunosequencing, statistical association of individual TCRs with disease status, and machine learning were combined to predict cytomegalovirus infection status. A later analysis re-analyzed previously published TCR beta repertoires from 600 to 850 donors and added high-resolution HLA genotyping to study TCR occurrence patterns. Rather than drawing on any new phenotypic data, the later analysis identified candidate immune exposures from TCR beta sequences and the way those sequences occurred across donors. In an earlier analysis of a few hundred of the donors, high-throughput TCR beta sequencing was used to judge whether each TCR beta V gene segment behaved as functional or pseudogenic. Alongside the repertoire data, information on donor age, sex, ethnicity and CMV serostatus was compiled. A later genetic analysis took genome-wide SNP genotypes for about 65% of the 666 donors and used that subset as a discovery cohort. All discovery cohort repertoires had been generated on a single sequencing platform. Class I and class II HLA loci were covered by the typing at four-digit resolution. Typing coverage varied by locus: roughly 620-630 donors for A, B, C, DRB1 and DQB1; roughly 500 for DQA1; approximately 570 for DPA1; roughly 450 for DPB1. Several DR-DQ haplotypes were treated as single units for association and clustering because of strong linkage in the cohort. Across 398 genotyped donors of the cohort, an average of about 240,000 unique TCR beta nucleotide sequences per donor were sequenced, and roughly 17% of those sequences were non-productive.

Paper-wide results and their limitations: Compared with equally common non-associated chains, HLA-associated TCR beta chains in a later analysis were more clonally expanded and had lower generation probabilities. Most TCR sequences were observed very rarely across donors, whereas some public TCRs were present in many individuals. In a later analysis, 15,000 to 20,000 TCR beta sequences were associated with specific HLA alleles at a false discovery rate of 0.05. In vitro tests confirmed that a few of the cytomegalovirus-associated TCR beta chains recognize cytomegalovirus antigens. The presence/absence analyses assumed that sequencing depth was roughly uniform across donors, and that assumption may not be true. In the study, some 160 TCR beta chains were listed as associated with cytomegalovirus. Cytomegalovirus status was reported to be diagnosed by the classifier with high specificity and sensitivity in both the original and validation cohorts. It was suggested by the authors that the approach could potentially be generalized to other disease states and immunological phenotypes. Because counts were too low, approximately 15 rarely observed V segments, including chromosome 9 orphons, were excluded from the earlier analysis of around 640 of the donors. Because some donors lacked HLA typing at each locus, the association tests relied only on the typed subset. Some IMGT-functional V segments, including TRBV6-2 and TRBV6-3, could not be told apart with the 87-base-pair reads, so those segments were excluded. The sequencing pipeline was judged likely to have produced a cluster of highly shared sequence variants as a technical artifact. A further reported finding was that TCR beta sequences accurately predicted the HLA-A and HLA-B alleles for most subjects in the first cohort. Assigning TCR associations to individual alleles was difficult when HLA alleles, especially DR and DQ, strongly co-occurred. Broadly in line with IMGT annotations, most TCR beta V segments showed up in productive rearrangements about 87% or about 30% of the time in an earlier analysis of several hundred of the donors. A later analysis reported that several top co-occurrence clusters appeared linked to parvovirus B19, influenza, CMV and Epstein-Barr virus. In a later analysis, the rate of TCR association differed among HLA loci, with DRB1 alleles having the most associated TCRs and HLA-C alleles having the fewest. In a later analysis, most CMV-associated TCR beta chains were found to appear HLA-restricted, with HLA associations seemingly driven largely by CMV exposure. In this cohort, only TCR beta chains were sequenced, and detectable features were limited by the absence of alpha or paired-chain data. For the cohort, immune exposure information was limited to CMV serostatus. Correlated functional status among segregating V segments might be attributable to linkage disequilibrium, but an unknown experimental factor could not be ruled out. In a later genetic analysis, a missense DCLRE1C variant was associated with V-gene and J-gene trimming of TCR beta chains, and the association was replicated in an independent cohort. A later genetic analysis reported fewer N-insertions in productive TCRs among donors in an Asian-associated ancestry cluster than the roughly 720-donor mean.

Preparation of the library involved the immunoSEQ multiplex PCR assay. The multiplex PCR relied on a mix of 60 forward primers for TCR Vbeta segments and 13 reverse primers for TCR Jbeta segments. A multiplex PCR assay on genomic DNA amplified the CDR3 region of rearranged TCR beta genes. The Illumina HiSeq System was used to sequence the amplified TCR beta libraries as 87-base-pair reads. In the paper's pipeline: A later analysis tallied about 77 million unique TCR beta chains across the 666 repertoires, and about 10 million of those chains were shared by two or more donors. Raw reads were error-corrected and collapsed into unique sequences by a nearest-neighbor algorithm in which closely related sequences were merged to remove PCR and sequencing errors. CDR3 sequences were aligned to IMGT reference sequences to assign V, D and J gene segments. Each retained sequence needed at least a six-nucleotide match to both a V gene segment and a J gene segment. A rearrangement was called productive if the CDR3 had no stop codons and remained in frame with V and J, and every other rearrangement was called non-productive. Following IMGT convention, CDR3 was defined as the stretch from the second conserved V-encoded cysteine up to the conserved J-encoded phenylalanine. The earlier analysis of some 550 of the donors excluded any sequence lacking an unambiguous match to a single V gene segment. An earlier analysis of some 610 of the donors called V segments functional above 56.7% productive rearrangements and segregating when the between-donor standard deviation exceeded 5%. A statistical classification framework was developed to diagnose cytomegalovirus status using the catalog of TCR beta chain sequences. A later analysis assigned V and J genes by comparing TCR nucleotide sequences with IMGT/GENE-DB human TR gene sequences. Using the TCRdist pipeline, a later analysis assigned CDR3 sequences along with most-parsimonious VDJ recombination scenarios. In a later analysis, every TCR beta chain was defined by the combination of its CDR3 amino acid sequence and its V-gene family, and reads without a unique V-gene family were dropped. A later analysis removed several hundred highly shared, low-generation-probability nucleotide sequences to deal with suspected cross-contamination and a sequencing artifact. In a later analysis, a clonal expansion index for each public chain was calculated from normalized within-repertoire ranks of inferred template counts. In a later analysis, generation probabilities were computed using a VDJ recombination model fitted to out-of-frame rearrangements, and the results were checked against IGoR. In a later analysis, hypergeometric tests were used to score TCR-TCR, TCR-HLA and TCR-CMV co-occurrence, with a repertoire-size bias correction applied to TCR pairs. A later analysis estimated false discovery rates by permuting HLA or CMV assignments 20 times. In a later analysis, co-occurring TCRs were grouped with DBSCAN, and TCRdist sequence similarity was added when clustering was performed within HLA-allele-positive subsets. Co-occurrence clustering excluded repertoires with fewer than 30,000 or more than 120,000 public chains, plus five with anomalous nucleotide sharing. The table comes from immuneACCESS by way of TCRdb, which keeps in-frame sequences with V and J called. Part of the clones is missing from these tables; in studies checked, under half for an unresolved V gene and the rest for unknown reasons. The D gene and trimming were derived from the DNA, and the V and J assignments and clone size from that table. The sample contains approximately 200,000 clones, around 81% of them found a single time. Approximately 2% of the sample rests with the top ten.

The cohort was made up of hundreds of healthy bone marrow donors. At the time of sampling, every cohort member was nominally healthy, though immune exposures that went unrecorded were likely present. The donor was CMV seropositive and was included in the group of some 290 seropositive cohort members. A peripheral blood sample was provided by each donor, and peripheral blood mononuclear cells were used for TCR beta sequencing. The Qiagen DNeasy Blood Extraction Kit was used to extract genomic DNA from the blood cell samples. This clone occurred once. Its specific antigen is unknown. It has no much larger one-base neighbor in the sample; base qualities were not kept. From its cysteine to its phenylalanine, the CDR3 spans 10 amino acids. Here the CDR3 DNA is all that survives: 30 bases in frame from base 1. Per the germline V gene (reference sequence), LNHDA is the CDR1 and SQIVND is the CDR2. Germline trimming: 7 bases from V, 10 bases from J; junction bases outside gene matches: 3.

The sequenced sample consisted of PBMCs. The chain is assembled from TRBV19 and TRBJ1-1, with 7 middle bases fitting TRBD1. The sequence derives from a young woman in good health and CMV-seropositive. The DNA sequence is as follows: TGTGCCAGTAACGACAGGGCAGCTTTCTTT. This yields the protein CASNDRAAFF.